The subject of this entry is one T cell receptor (beta chain). The assay was immunoSEQ multiplex PCR, and TCRdb's table has in-frame clones only and misses some. The data contain under 45,000 clones, approximately 94% of them singletons. This sample was included in a study of preoperative IRX-2 immunotherapy in early breast cancer. Described treatment: preoperative locoregional IRX-2 cytokine immunotherapy. Patients received preoperative, locoregional IRX-2 cytokine immunotherapy in a phase Ib study. V was pared by 4 bases and J by 3 bases, with 15 bases between. From germline, CDR1 is MDHEN and CDR2 SYDVKM. The CDR3 is 15 residues long.

This receptor was identified in a human donor with breast cancer. Sequencing was performed on tumor tissue, taken after IRX-2 immunotherapy. V gene TRBV28 combines with J gene TRBJ1-1; D may be TRBD1 (5 bases). Written as DNA, the CDR3 is TGTGCCAGCAGTTCGGTTTGGGGACGGGACACTGAAGCTTTCTTT. Its translation: CASSSVWGRDTEAFF.